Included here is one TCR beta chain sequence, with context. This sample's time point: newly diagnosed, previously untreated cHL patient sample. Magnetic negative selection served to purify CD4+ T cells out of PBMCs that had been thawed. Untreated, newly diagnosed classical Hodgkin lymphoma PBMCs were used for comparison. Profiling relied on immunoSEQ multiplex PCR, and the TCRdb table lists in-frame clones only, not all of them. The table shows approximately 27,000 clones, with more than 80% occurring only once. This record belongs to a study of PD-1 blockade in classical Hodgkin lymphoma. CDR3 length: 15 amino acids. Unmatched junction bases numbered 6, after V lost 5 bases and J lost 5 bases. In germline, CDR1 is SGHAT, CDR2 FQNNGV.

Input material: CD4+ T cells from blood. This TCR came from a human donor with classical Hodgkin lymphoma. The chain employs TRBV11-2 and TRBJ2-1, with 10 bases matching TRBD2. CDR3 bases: TGTGCCAGCAGCCAACTAGCGGGACCAAACAATGAGCAGTTCTTC. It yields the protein CASSQLAGPNNEQFF.